The entry below describes one T cell receptor (beta chain). This entry comes from a study of blood T cell repertoires in COVID-19. TCRdb keeps only in-frame clones here, not all; method: immunoSEQ multiplex PCR. The sample includes about 380,000 clones, around 89% of them seen just once. The study counted Cohort 3 donors as recovered given two negative PCRs, clearance, or symptom resolution. The CDR3 is 17 residues long. V lost 3 bases and J lost 6; bases outside the gene matches: 10. Germline CDR1 and CDR2: SGHTA and FQGTGA. V and J are TRBV7-3 and TRBJ1-4; 10 nucleotides align to TRBD1. Sequencing was carried out using PBMCs or T cells enriched from blood (not recorded which). This sequence was found in a woman younger than 30 who had recovered from COVID-19. The CDR3 sequence is CASSLARQGAEDEKLFF. The CDR3 DNA follows: TGTGCCAGCAGCTTGGCAAGACAGGGGGCGGAGGATGAAAAACTGTTTTTT.